What follows are 19 T cell receptor beta chains derived from one specimen sequenced in a study of OX40 agonist ivuxolimab in advanced cancers. Assay used: immunoSEQ multiplex PCR; TCRdb lists only in-frame clones, some missing. The table shows roughly 48,000 clones, with around 85% occurring only once. Here the sequenced sample was CD4+ or CD8+ T cells sorted from blood, taken in a trial of the OX40 agonist ivuxolimab. Receptors were obtained from an adult with an advanced solid tumor such as melanoma, head and neck, liver or kidney cancer.

The rearrangement uses TRBV28 and TRBJ2-2; no definite D call. The V gene's germline CDR1 is MDHEN and CDR2 SYDVKM. V dropped 7 bases and J dropped 6 bases, with 18 bases sitting between them. The CDR3 covers 15 residues. CDR3 nucleotides: TGTGCCAGCACTACCGGGTCAGCCGGGCCCGGGGAGCTGTTTTTT. Encoded protein: CASTTGSAGPGELFF.

This clone was seen a few times. This chain links TRBV20-1 with TRBJ1-1; weak D call: TRBD1 (6 bases). Trimming shortened V by 3 bases and J by 8 bases, and 10 bases separated the two germline ends. CDR3 length: 11 amino acids. Germline assignment: CDR1 DFQATT and CDR2 SNEGSKA (reference sequence). CDR3 DNA sequence: TGCAGTGCTAGCCCCCAGGGGGAAGCTTTCTTT. Amino acid sequence: CSASPQGEAFF.

The rearrangement uses TRBV10-3 and TRBJ2-3, with 9 bases fitting TRBD2. The V gene end was trimmed by 3 bases and the J gene end by 5 bases; junction bases not matched to a gene: 9. The germline CDR1 and CDR2 sequences are ENHRY and SYGVKD. This CDR3 has 16 amino acids. The CDR3 sequence: CAISEIAGAPRDTQYF. Written as DNA, the CDR3 is TGTGCCATCAGTGAAATAGCGGGGGCCCCCCGAGATACGCAGTATTTT.

This chain uses TRBV9 with TRBJ1-1; no definite D call. Germline CDR1 SGDLS, CDR2 YYNGEE. The CDR3 length is 16 residues. The V end lost 0 bases, the J end lost 0 bases, and 12 bases lay between the germline ends. The DNA of the CDR3 is TGTGCCAGCAGCGTAGGTCAGGTTCGTATGAACACTGAAGCTTTCTTT. Amino acid sequence: CASSVGQVRMNTEAFF.

The rearrangement joins TRBV9 to TRBJ2-5, with a weak D call TRBD1 (5 bases). V was shortened by 0 bases and J by 4 bases, with 13 bases between the two germline ends. The germline gives CDR1 SGDLS, CDR2 YYNGEE. The CDR3 is 15 amino acids. CDR3 protein: CASSVDVRVRETQYF. In DNA, the CDR3 is TGTGCCAGCAGCGTAGACGTCAGGGTGAGAGAGACCCAGTACTTC.

J is TRBJ2-7 and V is TRBV21-1; no check of the table's D call, TRBD1, against the DNA was made. TRBV21-1 is marked as a pseudogene. The CDR3 length is 15 residues. The CDR3 loop reads CASSARDRCKYEQYF. CDR3 in DNA: TGTGCCAGCAGCGCAAGGGACAGATGTAAATACGAGCAGTACTTC.

The rearrangement uses TRBV19 and TRBJ2-5, with a possible D match to TRBD1 (6 bases). From germline, CDR1 is LNHDA and CDR2 SQIVND (reference sequence). Trimming cost V 3 bases and J 7 bases, with 15 bases left between them. The CDR3 totals 14 residues. The CDR3 nucleotides read TGTGCCAGTAGTATGCAACAGGGCCCGGGGACCCAGTACTTC. It yields the protein CASSMQQGPGTQYF.

The chain carries TRBV19 and TRBJ1-3, with D uncertain. The CDR3 runs to 15 residues. Looked up from germline, CDR1 is LNHDA and CDR2 is SQIVND (reference sequence). The V end lost 7 bases, the J end lost 0 bases, and 13 bases lay between the germline ends. CDR3 amino acids: CASTLGGISGNTIYF. CDR3 sequence (DNA): TGTGCCAGTACCCTCGGCGGTATCTCTGGAAACACCATATATTTT.

This chain connects TRBV27 to TRBJ1-2; D gene ambiguous. Germline V lookup: CDR1 MNHEY, CDR2 SMNVEV (reference sequence). Deletions cut 3 bases from V and 4 bases from J, with 15 bases between. This CDR3 contains 15 residues. The DNA of the CDR3 is TGTGCCAGCAGTTTCTATTCAGATCCGAGCTATGGCTACACCTTC. This sequence encodes CASSFYSDPSYGYTF.

The rearrangement links TRBV30 to TRBJ2-7, with D uncertain. This CDR3 contains 15 residues. The germline gives CDR1 GTSNPN, CDR2 SVGIG (reference sequence). Trimming removed 0 bases from V and 0 bases from J, with 12 bases in between. CDR3 nucleotide sequence: TGTGCCTGGAGTGTCGCCCCGGCGGTCTCCTACGAGCAGTACTTC. It translates to CAWSVAPAVSYEQYF.

V and J are TRBV28 and TRBJ1-4, with a tentative D call TRBD1 (5 bases). Germline CDR1 reads MDHEN; CDR2 reads SYDVKM. The germline V and J ends were trimmed by 8 bases and 6 bases, with 10 bases remaining between them. The CDR3 sequence is 12 residues long. The CDR3 region is CASGGLDEKLFF. CDR3 nucleotides: TGTGCCAGCGGGGGTTTGGATGAAAAACTGTTTTTT.

The chain is built from TRBV19 and TRBJ2-2; 8 bases map to TRBD1. CDR3 length: 16 residues. The ends lost 2 bases at V and 1 base at J; junction bases unmatched: 3. CDR1 and CDR2 from the germline V gene are LNHDA and SQIVND (reference sequence). For the CDR3, the DNA is TGTGCCAGTAGTATACAGGGGGCAATGAACACCGGGGAGCTGTTTTTT. Its protein product is CASSIQGAMNTGELFF.

The chain couples TRBV2 to TRBJ2-7, with 7 bases aligning to TRBD1. The CDR3 runs to 12 residues. Germline loops: CDR1 SNHLY, CDR2 FYNNEI. With V trimmed by 4 bases and J by 3 bases, 0 bases remained unmatched. CDR3 sequence (DNA): TGTGCCAGCAGTGGACAGGGCTACGAGCAGTACTTC. Protein sequence: CASSGQGYEQYF.

This clone was seen more than once but under ten times. The CDR3 loop reads CASSVGPYSSTDTQYF. CDR3 DNA sequence: TGTGCCAGTAGTGTCGGGCCCTATTCTAGCACAGATACGCAGTATTTT. This chain links TRBV19 with TRBJ2-3, with no clear D. There are 16 residues in the CDR3. V was clipped by 5 bases and J by 0 bases, with 15 bases between them. Per germline, CDR1 LNHDA and CDR2 SQIVND (reference sequence).

This chain joins TRBV5-4 and TRBJ1-4, with a weak D call TRBD1 (6 bases). Germline CDR1 is SGHNT and CDR2 is YYREEE (reference sequence). Trimming removed 4 bases at V and 7 bases at J, with 20 bases between. CDR3 size: 16 residues. CDR3 in amino acids: CASSPYGGQVGEKLFF. CDR3 DNA sequence: TGTGCCAGCAGCCCGTACGGGGGGCAGGTCGGTGAAAAACTGTTTTTT.

The gene calls are TRBV10-3 and TRBJ2-2, with TRBD1 identical over 7 bases. The V segment lost 6 bases and the J segment 0 bases; nucleotides outside the gene matches: 4. In germline, CDR1 is ENHRY, CDR2 SYGVKD. CDR3 length equals 15 residues. For the CDR3, the DNA is TGTGCCATCAGACGGACAGGCTCGAACACCGGGGAGCTGTTTTTT. This encodes CAIRRTGSNTGELFF.

The rearrangement uses TRBV7-2 and TRBJ1-6, with D maybe TRBD1 (5 bases). Germline lookup yields CDR1 SGHTA and CDR2 FQGNSA. The CDR3 extends over 13 amino acids. V dropped 2 bases and J dropped 10 bases, with 9 bases sitting between them. In DNA, the CDR3 is TGTGCCAGCAGCTTACAGGGAGTATCACCCCTCCACTTT. Protein: CASSLQGVSPLHF.

The chain combines TRBV6-1 with TRBJ1-3, with 7 bases matching TRBD1. The CDR3 sequence is 15 residues long. The germline CDR1 and CDR2 sequences are MNHNS and SASEGT. Trimming at V came to 4 bases and at J to 0 bases, leaving 3 bases not matched to a gene. DNA for the CDR3: TGTGCCAGCAGTGTGACAGGGTTCTCTGGAAACACCATATATTTT. It specifies CASSVTGFSGNTIYF.

The chain carries TRBV18 and TRBJ2-3; no definite D call. The V and J ends lost 4 bases and 1 base respectively, with 21 bases between them. The germline V gene encodes CDR1 KGHSH and CDR2 LQKENI. The CDR3 length is 18 residues. DNA for the CDR3: TGTGCCAGCTCACTAGAAATTCGATCCCTATTGGGCACAGATACGCAGTATTTT. This gives the protein CASSLEIRSLLGTDTQYF. The full variable domain, its missing parts supplied by reference TRBV18 and TRBJ2-3, is NAGVMQNPRHLVRRRGQEARLRCSPMKGHSHVYWYRQLPEEGLKFMVYLQKENIIDESGMPKERFSAEFPKEGPSILRIQQVVRGDSAAYFCASSLEIRSLLGTDTQYFGPGTRLTVL.